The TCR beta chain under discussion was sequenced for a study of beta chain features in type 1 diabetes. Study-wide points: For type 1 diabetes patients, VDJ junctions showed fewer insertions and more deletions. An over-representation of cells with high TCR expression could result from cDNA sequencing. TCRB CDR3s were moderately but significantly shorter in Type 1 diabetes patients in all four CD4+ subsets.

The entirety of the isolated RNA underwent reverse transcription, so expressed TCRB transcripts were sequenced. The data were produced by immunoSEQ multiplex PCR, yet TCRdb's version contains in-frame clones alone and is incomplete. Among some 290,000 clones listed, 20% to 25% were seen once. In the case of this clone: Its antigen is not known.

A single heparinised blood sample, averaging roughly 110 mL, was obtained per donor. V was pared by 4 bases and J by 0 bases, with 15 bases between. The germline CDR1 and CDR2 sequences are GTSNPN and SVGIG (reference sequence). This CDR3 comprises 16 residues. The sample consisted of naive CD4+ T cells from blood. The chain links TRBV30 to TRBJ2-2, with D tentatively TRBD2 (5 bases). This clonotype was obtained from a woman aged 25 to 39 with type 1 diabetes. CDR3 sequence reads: CAWTRLEAANTGELFF. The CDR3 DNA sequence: TGTGCCTGGACCAGATTGGAAGCGGCGAACACCGGGGAGCTGTTTTTT. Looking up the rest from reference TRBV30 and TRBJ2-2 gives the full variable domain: SQTIHQWPATLVQPVGSPLSLECTVEGTSNPNLYWYRQAAGRGLQLLFYSVGIGQISSEVPQNLSASRPQDRQFILSSKKLLLSDSGFYLCAWTRLEAANTGELFFGEGSRLTVL.